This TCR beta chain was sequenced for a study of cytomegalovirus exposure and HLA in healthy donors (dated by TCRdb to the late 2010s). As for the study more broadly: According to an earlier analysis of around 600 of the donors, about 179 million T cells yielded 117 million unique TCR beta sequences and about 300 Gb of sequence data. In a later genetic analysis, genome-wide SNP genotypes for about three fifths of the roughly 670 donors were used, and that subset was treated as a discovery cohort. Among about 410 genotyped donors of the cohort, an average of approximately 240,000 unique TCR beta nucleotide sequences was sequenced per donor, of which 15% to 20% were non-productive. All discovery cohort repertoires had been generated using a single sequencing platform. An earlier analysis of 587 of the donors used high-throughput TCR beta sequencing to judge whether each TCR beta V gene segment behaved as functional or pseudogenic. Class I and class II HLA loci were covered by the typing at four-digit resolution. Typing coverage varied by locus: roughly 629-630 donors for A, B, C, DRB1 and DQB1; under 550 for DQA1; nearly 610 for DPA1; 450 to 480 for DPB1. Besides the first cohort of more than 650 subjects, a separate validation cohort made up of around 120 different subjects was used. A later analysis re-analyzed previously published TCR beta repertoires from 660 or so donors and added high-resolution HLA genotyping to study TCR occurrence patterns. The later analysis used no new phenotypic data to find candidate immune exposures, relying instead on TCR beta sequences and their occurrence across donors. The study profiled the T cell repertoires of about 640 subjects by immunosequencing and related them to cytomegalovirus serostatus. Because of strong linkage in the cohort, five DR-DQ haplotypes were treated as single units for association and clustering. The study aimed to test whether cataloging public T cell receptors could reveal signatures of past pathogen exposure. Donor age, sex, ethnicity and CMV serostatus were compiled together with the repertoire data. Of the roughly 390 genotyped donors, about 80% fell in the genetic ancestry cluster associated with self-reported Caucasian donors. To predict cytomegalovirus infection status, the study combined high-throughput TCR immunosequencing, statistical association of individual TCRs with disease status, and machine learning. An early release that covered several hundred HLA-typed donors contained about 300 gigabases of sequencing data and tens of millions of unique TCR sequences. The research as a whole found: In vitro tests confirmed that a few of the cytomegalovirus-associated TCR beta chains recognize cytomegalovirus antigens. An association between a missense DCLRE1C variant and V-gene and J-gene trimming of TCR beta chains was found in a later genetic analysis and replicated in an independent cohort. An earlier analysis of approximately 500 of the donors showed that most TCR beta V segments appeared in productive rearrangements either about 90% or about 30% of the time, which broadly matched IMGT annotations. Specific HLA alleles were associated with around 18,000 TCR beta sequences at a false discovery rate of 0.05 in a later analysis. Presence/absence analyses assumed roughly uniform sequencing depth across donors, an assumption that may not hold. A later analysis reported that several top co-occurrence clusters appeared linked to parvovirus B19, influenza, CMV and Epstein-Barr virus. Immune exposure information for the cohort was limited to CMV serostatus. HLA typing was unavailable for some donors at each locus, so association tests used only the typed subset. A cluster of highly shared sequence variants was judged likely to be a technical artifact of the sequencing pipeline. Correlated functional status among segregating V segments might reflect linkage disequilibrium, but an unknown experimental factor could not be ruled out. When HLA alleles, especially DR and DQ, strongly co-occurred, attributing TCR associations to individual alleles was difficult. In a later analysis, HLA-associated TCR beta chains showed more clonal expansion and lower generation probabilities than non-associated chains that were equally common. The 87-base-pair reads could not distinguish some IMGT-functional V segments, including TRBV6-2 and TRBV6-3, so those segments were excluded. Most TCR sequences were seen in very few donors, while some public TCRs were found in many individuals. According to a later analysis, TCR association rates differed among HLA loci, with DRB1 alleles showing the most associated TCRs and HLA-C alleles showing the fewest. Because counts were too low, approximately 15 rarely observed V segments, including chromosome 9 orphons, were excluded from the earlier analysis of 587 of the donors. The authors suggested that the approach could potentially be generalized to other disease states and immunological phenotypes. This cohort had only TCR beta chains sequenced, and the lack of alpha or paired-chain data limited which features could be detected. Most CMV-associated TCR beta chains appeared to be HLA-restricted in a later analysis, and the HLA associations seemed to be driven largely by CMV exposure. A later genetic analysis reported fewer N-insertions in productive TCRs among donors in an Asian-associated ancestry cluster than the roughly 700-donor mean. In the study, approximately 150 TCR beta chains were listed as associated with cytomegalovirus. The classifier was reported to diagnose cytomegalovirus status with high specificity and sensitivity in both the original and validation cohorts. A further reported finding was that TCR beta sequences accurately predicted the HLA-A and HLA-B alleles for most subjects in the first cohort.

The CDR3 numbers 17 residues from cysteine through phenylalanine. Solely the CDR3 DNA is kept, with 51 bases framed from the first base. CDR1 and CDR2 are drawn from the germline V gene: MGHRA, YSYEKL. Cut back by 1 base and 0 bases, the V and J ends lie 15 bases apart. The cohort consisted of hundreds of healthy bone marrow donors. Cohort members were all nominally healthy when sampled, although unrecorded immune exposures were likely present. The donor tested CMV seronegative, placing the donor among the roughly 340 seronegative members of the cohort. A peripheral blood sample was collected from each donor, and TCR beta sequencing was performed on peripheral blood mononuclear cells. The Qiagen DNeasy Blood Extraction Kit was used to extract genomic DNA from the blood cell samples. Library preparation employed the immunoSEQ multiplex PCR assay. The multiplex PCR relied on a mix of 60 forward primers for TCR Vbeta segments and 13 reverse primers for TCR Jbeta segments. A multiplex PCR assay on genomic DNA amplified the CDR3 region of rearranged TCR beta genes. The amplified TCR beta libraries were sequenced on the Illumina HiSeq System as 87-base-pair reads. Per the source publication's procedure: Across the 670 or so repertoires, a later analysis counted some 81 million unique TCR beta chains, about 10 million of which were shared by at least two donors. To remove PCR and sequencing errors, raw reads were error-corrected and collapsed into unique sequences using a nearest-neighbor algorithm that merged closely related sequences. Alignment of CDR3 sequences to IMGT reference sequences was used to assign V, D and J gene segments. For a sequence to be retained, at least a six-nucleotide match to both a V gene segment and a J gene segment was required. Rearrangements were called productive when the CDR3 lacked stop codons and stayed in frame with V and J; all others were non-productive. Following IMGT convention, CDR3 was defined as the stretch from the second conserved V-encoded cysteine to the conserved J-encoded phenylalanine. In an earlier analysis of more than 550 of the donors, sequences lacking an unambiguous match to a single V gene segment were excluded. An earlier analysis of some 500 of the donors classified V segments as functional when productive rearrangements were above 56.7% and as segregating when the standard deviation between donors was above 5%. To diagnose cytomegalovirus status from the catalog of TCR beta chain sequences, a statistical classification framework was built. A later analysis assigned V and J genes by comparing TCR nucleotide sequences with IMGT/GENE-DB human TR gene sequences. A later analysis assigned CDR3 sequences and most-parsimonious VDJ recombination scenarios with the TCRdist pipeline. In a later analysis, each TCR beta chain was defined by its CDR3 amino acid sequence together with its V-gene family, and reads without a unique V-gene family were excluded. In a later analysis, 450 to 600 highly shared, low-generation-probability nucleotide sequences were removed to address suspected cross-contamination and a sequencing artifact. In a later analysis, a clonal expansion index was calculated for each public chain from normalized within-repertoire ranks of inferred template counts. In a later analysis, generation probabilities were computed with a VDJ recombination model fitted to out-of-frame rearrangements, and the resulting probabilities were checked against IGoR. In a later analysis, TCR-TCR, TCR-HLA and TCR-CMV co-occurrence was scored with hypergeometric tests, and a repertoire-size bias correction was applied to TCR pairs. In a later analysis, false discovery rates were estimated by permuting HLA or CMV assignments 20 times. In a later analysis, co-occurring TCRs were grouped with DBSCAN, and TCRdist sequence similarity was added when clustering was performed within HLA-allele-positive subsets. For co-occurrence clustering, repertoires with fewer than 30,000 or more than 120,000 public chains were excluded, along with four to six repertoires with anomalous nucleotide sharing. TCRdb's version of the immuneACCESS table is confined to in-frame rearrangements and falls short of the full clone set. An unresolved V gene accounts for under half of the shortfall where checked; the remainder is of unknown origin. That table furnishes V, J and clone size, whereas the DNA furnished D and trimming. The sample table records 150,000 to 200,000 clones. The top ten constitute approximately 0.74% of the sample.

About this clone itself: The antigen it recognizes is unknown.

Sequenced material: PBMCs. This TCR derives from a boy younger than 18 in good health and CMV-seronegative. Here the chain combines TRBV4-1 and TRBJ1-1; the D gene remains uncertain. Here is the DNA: TGCGCCAGCAGCCAAGCGCGACAATCCTTTATGAACACTGAAGCTTTCTTT. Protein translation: CASSQARQSFMNTEAFF.